This T cell receptor beta chain was retrieved from a study of T cell responses to AZD1222 COVID-19 vaccine. Study results and limitations: In a largely white British group with more females than males, clonal diversity was possibly underestimated.

This table comes from immunoSEQ multiplex PCR, and its TCRdb copy is limited to in-frame clones, with some not included. Of 150,000 to 200,000 clones in the sample, roughly 94% were seen once. Between the trimmed V and J ends, which lost 0 bases and 6 bases, there was a span of 11 bases. Germline loops: CDR1 LGHDT, CDR2 YNNKEL (reference sequence). This CDR3 contains 14 residues. This clone was observed a single time. Its antigen is as yet unknown. The chain couples TRBV3-1 (or the pseudogene TRBV3-2) to TRBJ1-1; no clear D gene. The specimen comprised peripheral blood, sampled on day 0 of AZD1222 vaccination. The TCR sequence derives from an adult in good health. The CDR3 sequence is CASSQDVTTSEAFF. CDR3 DNA sequence: TGTGCCAGCAGCCAAGATGTAACAACGTCTGAAGCTTTCTTT.